One and the same sample provided the 19 T cell receptor beta chains below, sequenced in a study of CD8 T cells in ankylosing spondylitis. TCRdb reprocessed the 5' RACE reads via MiXCR and lists one record per CDR3 protein. The sample has over 600,000 distinct CDR3 sequences, around 19% seen once. Regarding the study as a whole: A motif of under 10 highly homologous TCR beta variants was seen as apparently characteristic of ankylosing spondylitis blood.

Their antigens remain unidentified. The specimen sequenced was blood, either unsorted or a sorted T cell fraction (not recorded which). The receptors originated from a male donor with ankylosing spondylitis.

This clonotype has only a few counts. The chain carries TRBV6-1 and TRBJ2-1, with D hard to call. Germline V gene lookup returns CDR1 MNHNS and CDR2 SASEGT. Trimming took off 7 bases at V and 7 bases at J, with 11 bases between the two ends. The CDR3 sequence is 12 residues long. CDR3 in amino acids: CASNPIANEQFF. The CDR3 DNA is TGTGCCAGCAACCCGATAGCTAATGAGCAGTTCTTC.

This clonotype was seen only a few times. This chain joins TRBV12-3 or TRBV12-4 and TRBJ2-7; D is possibly TRBD1 or TRBD2 (6 bases each). The CDR3 is 15 amino acids. V lost 2 bases and J lost 6, with 17 bases in between. As DNA, the CDR3 is TGTGCCAGCAGTTTAACGGGGGCAAAGGGGTCCGAGCAGTACTTC. Its protein is CASSLTGAKGSEQYF.

This clonotype occurred many times. The V call is TRBV7-2, the J call TRBJ2-5; D possibly uses TRBD1 or TRBD2 (6 bases each). V lost 1 base and J lost 3, with 15 bases in between. CDR1 SGHTA and CDR2 FQGNSA come from the germline V gene. This CDR3 region has 16 residues. CDR3 amino acids: CASSLGYLEGEETQYF. The DNA of the CDR3 is TGTGCCAGCAGCTTAGGGTACTTGGAGGGGGAAGAGACCCAGTACTTC.

This chain connects TRBV4-3 to TRBJ2-2, with 7 nucleotides matching TRBD2. CDR3 length equals 18 residues. CDR1 is LGHNA and CDR2 is YSLEER in the germline V gene. J gave up 7 bases and V 1 base, and 15 bases lay outside the gene matches. For the CDR3, the DNA is TGCGCCAGCAGCCAAGGTTCGGTAGCTCGGGCGGGAGTCGGGGAGCTGTTTTTT. It encodes CASSQGSVARAGVGELFF.

Only a few counts were recorded for this clonotype. The chain recombines TRBV6-1 with TRBJ2-1; D unresolved. The CDR3 spans 15 residues. Germline V gives CDR1 MNHNS, CDR2 SASEGT. V dropped 0 bases and J dropped 2 bases, with 8 bases sitting between them. CDR3 sequence (DNA): TGTGCCAGCAGTGAAGCGGTCATCCCCTACAATGAGCAGTTCTTC. It encodes CASSEAVIPYNEQFF.

The gene calls are TRBV27 and TRBJ2-1; TRBD2 aligns across 7 bases. Germline V lookup: CDR1 MNHEY, CDR2 SMNVEV (reference sequence). J lost 7 bases, V lost 3 bases, and 12 bases had no gene match. CDR3 length equals 16 residues. The CDR3 nucleotides read TGTGCCAGCAGTTTTTTTCCTAGCGGAAGTCGGAATGAGCAGTTCTTC. Protein product: CASSFFPSGSRNEQFF.

The chain recombines TRBV3-1 with TRBJ2-7; D is unclear. Germline CDR1 is LGHDT and CDR2 is YNNKEL (reference sequence). Deletions cut 3 bases from V and 3 bases from J, with 6 bases between. The CDR3 contains 12 residues. The CDR3 nucleotides are TGTGCCAGCAGCCATTCCTACTACGAGCAGTACTTC. This translates into CASSHSYYEQYF.

J is TRBJ2-3 and V is TRBV7-2, with 8 bases lining up with TRBD2. J lost 5 bases, V lost 2 bases, and 12 bases had no gene match. Germline CDR1 SGHTA, CDR2 FQGNSA. This CDR3 has 17 residues. CDR3 region: CASSLTSSGSSQDTQYF. The CDR3 DNA reads TGTGCCAGCAGCTTAACGTCAAGCGGGAGTTCGCAAGATACGCAGTATTTT.

The chain recombines TRBV7-6 with TRBJ2-5, with 8 bases that match TRBD2. V dropped 5 bases and J dropped 0; count of bases not matched to a gene: 8. Germline CDR1 and CDR2: SGHVS and FNYEAQ. The CDR3 consists of 16 residues. CDR3 in DNA: TGTGCCAGCAGCCCGGGGGGCGGGAGGTACCAAGAGACCCAGTACTTC. Its protein is CASSPGGGRYQETQYF.

This clonotype was recorded a few times. The CDR3 region has the DNA TGTGCCAGCAGCGAGGACGGAGAGAACACTGAAGCTTTCTTT. This codes for CASSEDGENTEAFF. The V gene is TRBV9, the J gene TRBJ1-1; the D is unclear. Germline assignment: CDR1 SGDLS and CDR2 YYNGEE. The V gene lost 3 bases and the J gene lost 1 base, with 10 bases spanning the gap. The CDR3 has 14 amino acids.

CDR3 sequence (DNA): TGTGCCAGCAGCCAAAACAATCTATTACTAGCGGGATCCTACGAGCAGTACTTC. Translated: CASSQNNLLLAGSYEQYF. V and J are TRBV6-1 and TRBJ2-7, with 10 bases identical to TRBD2. Trimming took 6 bases from V and 1 from J; bases not matched to a gene: 15. CDR1 and CDR2 from the germline V gene are MNHNS and SASEGT. The CDR3 has 18 residues.

This clonotype was detected many times. The chain is built from TRBV12-3 or TRBV12-4 and TRBJ1-1; 7 nucleotides align to TRBD1. The CDR3 spans 17 residues. Losses at the gene ends were 3 bases for V and 2 bases for J; bases not matched to a gene: 12. CDR3 region: CASSFPRRGPTNTEAFF. The CDR3 DNA follows: TGTGCCAGCAGTTTCCCGAGAAGGGGGCCTACCAACACTGAAGCTTTCTTT.

The V and J genes are TRBV18 and TRBJ2-7; 7 bases line up with TRBD1. CDR1 is KGHSH, CDR2 LQKENI, per germline. The CDR3 runs 15 residues. V gave up 4 bases and J gave up 4 bases; unmatched junction bases: 10. The DNA for the CDR3 is TGTGCCAGCTCACAATACCGGGACAGCATGTACGAGCAGTACTTC. Residues: CASSQYRDSMYEQYF.

This clonotype was found many times. The CDR3 loop is CSVQGGLAGPDTQYF. The CDR3 DNA sequence: TGCAGCGTTCAGGGCGGACTAGCGGGCCCAGATACGCAGTATTTT. This rearrangement joins TRBV29-1 to TRBJ2-3; TRBD2 agrees at 11 bases. The CDR3 loop spans 15 amino acids. V trimming: 5 bases; J trimming: 4 bases; junction bases outside the gene matches: 8. Germline CDR1 and CDR2: SQVTM and ANQGSEA.

The chain recombines TRBV27 with TRBJ2-3; D gene unclear. The CDR3 totals 13 residues. Between the trimmed V and J ends, which lost 2 bases and 6 bases, there was a span of 9 bases. CDR1 and CDR2 from the germline V gene are MNHEY and SMNVEV (reference sequence). This CDR3 is CASSLVPSDTQYF. For the CDR3, the DNA is TGTGCCAGCAGTTTAGTTCCGTCGGATACGCAGTATTTT.

The rearrangement uses TRBV5-1 and TRBJ2-2; 7 nucleotides agree with TRBD1. V was clipped by 7 bases and J by 3 bases; unmatched bases: 9. CDR1 and CDR2 (germline): SGHRS, YFSETQ. The CDR3 is 15 amino acids. This CDR3 is CASGQGQYDTGELFF. CDR3 bases: TGCGCCAGCGGCCAGGGACAGTACGACACCGGGGAGCTGTTTTTT.

This chain uses TRBV12-3 or TRBV12-4 with TRBJ2-1; no clear D. The CDR3 is made up of 16 amino acids. V was trimmed by 2 bases and J by 4 bases, leaving 15 bases between them. The CDR3 DNA reads as TGTGCCAGCAGTTTAAGCGACTCCTTGGGATACAATGAGCAGTTCTTC. Its protein product is CASSLSDSLGYNEQFF.

The sample holds many counts of this clonotype. This rearrangement joins TRBV5-1 to TRBJ1-1, with D tentatively TRBD1 (5 bases). V was shortened by 0 bases and J by 6 bases, with 6 bases between the two germline ends. This CDR3 region has 12 residues. Germline CDR1 and CDR2: SGHRS and YFSETQ. The chain's CDR3 is CASSLEGAEAFF. The CDR3 DNA reads TGCGCCAGCAGCTTGGAAGGGGCTGAAGCTTTCTTT.

This clonotype occurred once. The gene calls are TRBV20-1 and TRBJ2-7, with no clear D. The germline gives CDR1 DFQATT, CDR2 SNEGSKA (reference sequence). Trimming took off 0 bases at V and 2 bases at J, with 11 bases between the two ends. This CDR3 has 14 residues. The CDR3 sequence is CSARDPTVTYEQYF. The CDR3 DNA reads as TGCAGTGCTAGAGATCCCACAGTCACCTACGAGCAGTACTTC.